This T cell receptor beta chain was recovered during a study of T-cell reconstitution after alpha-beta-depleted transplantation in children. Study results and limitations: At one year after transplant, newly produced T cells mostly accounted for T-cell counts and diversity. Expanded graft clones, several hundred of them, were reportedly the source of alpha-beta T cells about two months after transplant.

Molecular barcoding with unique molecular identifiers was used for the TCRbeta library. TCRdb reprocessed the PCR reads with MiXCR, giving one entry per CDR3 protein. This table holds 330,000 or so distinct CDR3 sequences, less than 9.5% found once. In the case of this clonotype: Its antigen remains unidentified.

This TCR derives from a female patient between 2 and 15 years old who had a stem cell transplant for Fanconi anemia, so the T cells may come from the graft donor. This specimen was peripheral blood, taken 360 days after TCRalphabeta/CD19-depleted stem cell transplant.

The CDR3 region has the DNA TGCGCCAGCAGTCAGCGGACAGGGGGCAGGCGGGGAAGCACAGATACGCAGTATTTT. Its protein product is CASSQRTGGRRGSTDTQYF. The rearrangement links TRBV23-1 to TRBJ2-3, with TRBD1 matching 11 bases. TRBV23-1 is an ORF for which the function is uncertain. The CDR3 loop spans 19 amino acids. J lost 0 bases, V lost 3 bases, and 11 bases had no gene match.